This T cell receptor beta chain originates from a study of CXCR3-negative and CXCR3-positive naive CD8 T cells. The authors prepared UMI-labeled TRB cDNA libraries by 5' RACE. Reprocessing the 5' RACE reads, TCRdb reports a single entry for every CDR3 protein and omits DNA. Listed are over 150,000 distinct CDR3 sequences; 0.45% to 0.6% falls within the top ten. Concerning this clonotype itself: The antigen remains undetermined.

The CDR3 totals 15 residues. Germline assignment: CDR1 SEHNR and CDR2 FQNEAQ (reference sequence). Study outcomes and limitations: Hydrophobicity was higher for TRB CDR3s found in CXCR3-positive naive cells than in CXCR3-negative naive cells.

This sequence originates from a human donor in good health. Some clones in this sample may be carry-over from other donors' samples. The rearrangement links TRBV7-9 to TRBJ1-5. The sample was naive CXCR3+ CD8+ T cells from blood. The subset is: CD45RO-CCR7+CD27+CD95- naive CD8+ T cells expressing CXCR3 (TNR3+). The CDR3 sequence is CASSSSPGWNQPQHF.